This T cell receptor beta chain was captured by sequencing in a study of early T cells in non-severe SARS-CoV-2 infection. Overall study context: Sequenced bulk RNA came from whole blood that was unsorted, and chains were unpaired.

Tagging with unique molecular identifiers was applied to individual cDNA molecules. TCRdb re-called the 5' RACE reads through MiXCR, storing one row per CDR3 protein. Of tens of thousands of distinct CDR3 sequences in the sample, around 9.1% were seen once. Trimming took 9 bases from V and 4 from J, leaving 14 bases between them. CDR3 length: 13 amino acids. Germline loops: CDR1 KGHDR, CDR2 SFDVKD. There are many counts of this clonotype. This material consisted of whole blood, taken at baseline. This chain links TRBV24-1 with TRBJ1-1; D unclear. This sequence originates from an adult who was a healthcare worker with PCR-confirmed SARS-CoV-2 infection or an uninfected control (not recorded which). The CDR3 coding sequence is TGTGCCACCCTCAGGCGCCCCCGCACTGAAGCTTTCTTT. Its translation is CATLRRPRTEAFF.